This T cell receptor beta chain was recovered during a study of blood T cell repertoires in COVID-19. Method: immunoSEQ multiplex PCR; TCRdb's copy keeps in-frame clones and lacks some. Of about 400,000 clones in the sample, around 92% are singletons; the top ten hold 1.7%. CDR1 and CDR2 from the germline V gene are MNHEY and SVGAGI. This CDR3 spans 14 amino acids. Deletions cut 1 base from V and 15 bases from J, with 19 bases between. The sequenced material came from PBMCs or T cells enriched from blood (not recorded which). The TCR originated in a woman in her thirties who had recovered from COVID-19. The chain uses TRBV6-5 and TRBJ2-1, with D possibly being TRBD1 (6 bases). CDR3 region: CASSYYGTQTGWFF. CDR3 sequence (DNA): TGTGCCAGCAGTTACTACGGGACACAAACCGGGTGGTTCTTC.